A single sample gave rise to the 25 T cell receptor beta chains below, sequenced in a study of metastatic and nonmetastatic thyroid tumors. No treatment had been given to any patient before thyroid surgery. TCRdb re-called the PCR reads via MiXCR. The table includes more than 8,500 clones, 11% detected once. Sequences were obtained from tumor tissue. These receptors originate from a female donor with papillary thyroid cancer or a benign thyroid nodule (not recorded which). Some clones in this sample may be carry-over from other donors' samples.

This clone was recorded many times. CDR3 loop: CASSPDSRSSYNEQFF. The CDR3 bases are TGTGCCAGCTCACCCGACTCCAGGAGCTCCTACAATGAGCAGTTCTTC. This chain links TRBV18 with TRBJ2-1, with no clear D. The V gene lost 3 bases and the J gene lost 0 bases, with 12 bases spanning the gap. The CDR3 runs to 16 residues. Germline V CDR1 and CDR2: KGHSH, LQKENI.

This clone was seen at least ten times. This sequence joins TRBV5-1 and TRBJ1-3; D is unclear. The germline V and J ends were trimmed by 4 bases and 0 bases, with 5 bases remaining between them. From germline, CDR1 is SGHRS and CDR2 YFSETQ. The CDR3 is made up of 13 amino acids. CDR3 sequence: CASSPNSGNTIYF. In DNA form, the CDR3 reads TGCGCCAGCAGCCCAAACTCTGGAAACACCATATATTTT.

The rearrangement uses TRBV27 and TRBJ1-2; no clear D gene. Trimming stripped 2 bases from V and 6 bases from J, with 19 bases between. Germline CDR1 is MNHEY and CDR2 is SMNVEV (reference sequence). This CDR3 spans 16 amino acids. Here the CDR3 reads CASSLGPVSGADGYTF. In DNA, the CDR3 is TGTGCCAGCAGTTTAGGGCCCGTTAGTGGTGCCGATGGCTACACCTTC.

This clone was picked up many times. CDR3: CSASLSYNEQFF. CDR3 DNA sequence: TGCAGTGCTAGTCTCTCCTACAATGAGCAGTTCTTC. This rearrangement joins TRBV20-1 to TRBJ2-1; D ambiguous. Germline V gene data show CDR1 as DFQATT and CDR2 as SNEGSKA (reference sequence). The CDR3 loop spans 12 amino acids. V lost 3 bases, J lost 0 bases, and 3 bases lay in between.

J is TRBJ1-1 and V is TRBV5-1, with D possibly matching TRBD1 (5 bases). This CDR3 has 14 residues. Trimming removed 5 bases at V and 1 base at J, with 12 bases between. Germline CDR1 SGHRS, CDR2 YFSETQ. As DNA, the CDR3 is TGCGCCAGCAGAAGGGACGGCCCGAACACTGAAGCTTTCTTT. Residues: CASRRDGPNTEAFF.

As DNA, the CDR3 is TGTGCCAGCAGCTTACTAGCGGGGGTTGAAGCTTTCTTT. Its protein product is CASSLLAGVEAFF. The rearrangement links TRBV7-8 to TRBJ1-1, with D perhaps matching TRBD1 (5 bases). The CDR3 has 13 amino acids. The germline V gene has CDR1 SGHVS and CDR2 FQNEAQ. V lost 2 bases and J 7 bases, leaving 11 bases between the germline ends.

This clone is classed as medium-sized. J is TRBJ2-7 and V is TRBV2; D uncertain. CDR3 size: 11 residues. Between the trimmed V and J ends, which lost 5 bases and 6 bases, there was a span of 8 bases. Germline CDR1 and CDR2: SNHLY and FYNNEI. The CDR3 DNA reads TGTGCCAGCAGTCCTATGCGCGAGCAGTACTTC. It specifies CASSPMREQYF. Combining the CDR3 with reference TRBV2 and TRBJ2-7 gives the whole variable domain EPEVTQTPSHQVTQMGQEVILRCVPISNHLYFYWYRQILGQKVEFLVSFYNNEISEKSEIFDDQFSVERPDGSNFTLKIRSTKLEDSAMYFCASSPMREQYFGPGTRLTVT.

This clone was seen repeatedly, ten times or more. The chain links TRBV11-2 to TRBJ2-1; 8 bases line up with TRBD2. The germline V gene has CDR1 SGHAT and CDR2 FQNNGV. The V and J ends lost 0 bases and 7 bases, in that order; junction bases with no gene match: 11. The CDR3 length is 17 residues. The CDR3 here is CASSLELAAYSINEQFF. The DNA of the CDR3 is TGTGCCAGCAGCTTAGAACTAGCGGCCTATAGTATAAATGAGCAGTTCTTC.

This clone is medium-sized by share. The chain combines TRBV28 with TRBJ1-1, with no clear D. Trimming pared 8 bases from V and 5 bases from J, leaving 12 bases between. The germline V gene encodes CDR1 MDHEN and CDR2 SYDVKM. The CDR3 has 12 amino acids. CDR3 in amino acids: CASLRGSTEAFF. The CDR3 DNA reads TGTGCCAGCCTCCGGGGTTCGACTGAAGCTTTCTTT. Variable domain in full (rest from reference TRBV28 and TRBJ1-1): DVKVTQSSRYLVKRTGEKVFLECVQDMDHENMFWYRQDPGLGLRLIYFSYDVKMKEKGDIPEGYSVSREKKERFSLILESASTNQTSMYLCASLRGSTEAFFGQGTRLTVV.

Within the sample, this clone is medium-sized. The chain is built from TRBV10-1 and TRBJ2-1; 8 nucleotides match TRBD2. CDR1 and CDR2 (germline): WNHNN, SYGVQD (reference sequence). The CDR3 contains 12 residues. With V trimmed by 11 bases and J by 10 bases, 10 bases remained unmatched. In DNA, the CDR3 is TGCGCCTCCAGCCGGGGGGGCGCCGAGCAGTTCTTC. As protein: CASSRGGAEQFF.

This clone is judged medium-sized. The CDR3 here is CASSSEGALNTEAFF. The CDR3 region has the DNA TGTGCCAGCAGCTCAGAGGGGGCTCTGAACACTGAAGCTTTCTTT. The chain couples TRBV11-2 to TRBJ1-1; the match to TRBD1 covers 7 bases. Trimming removed 4 bases from V and 0 bases from J; junction bases left unmatched: 5. The CDR3 is 15 residues long. Germline CDR1 reads SGHAT; CDR2 reads FQNNGV. Filled out from reference TRBV11-2 and TRBJ1-1, the complete variable domain reads EAGVAQSPRYKIIEKRQSVAFWCNPISGHATLYWYQQILGQGPKLLIQFQNNGVVDDSQLPKDRFSAERLKGVDSTLKIQPAKLEDSAVYLCASSSEGALNTEAFFGQGTRLTVV.

This clone was counted at least ten times. In DNA, the CDR3 is TGCGCCAGCAGCTTGCAACAGGGGTTGGGCAATTCACCCCTCCACTTT. This gives the protein CASSLQQGLGNSPLHF. The chain is built from TRBV5-1 and TRBJ1-6; 7 bases line up with TRBD1. Per germline, CDR1 SGHRS and CDR2 YFSETQ. The CDR3 contains 16 residues. Losses at the gene ends were 1 base for V and 7 bases for J; bases not matched to a gene: 8.

Comments on this clone: Since a much larger clone is just one base distant, this may be a read error. The chain has TRBV5-4 and TRBJ2-2; maybe TRBD2 (6 bases). CDR1 is SGHNT, CDR2 YYREEE, per germline (reference sequence). CDR3 length: 15 residues. The CDR3, as DNA: TGTGCCAGCAGCTTGGCTTGGGGGAGGACCGGGGATCTGTTTTTT. Translating gives CASSLAWGRTGDLFF.

The chain uses TRBV18 and TRBJ2-1; D could derive from TRBD1 or TRBD2 (5 bases each). The CDR3 runs to 15 residues. Looked up from germline, CDR1 is KGHSH and CDR2 is LQKENI. The V end lost 4 bases, the J end lost 6 bases, and 16 bases lay between the germline ends. CDR3 sequence reads: CASSRGPAALNEQFF. The CDR3 DNA follows: TGTGCCAGCTCACGGGGCCCAGCGGCCCTCAATGAGCAGTTCTTC.

This clone qualifies as medium-sized. J is TRBJ2-2 and V is TRBV12-3 or TRBV12-4; TRBD2 aligns across 11 bases. V lost 5 bases, J lost 3 bases, and 5 bases stayed unmatched. This CDR3 has 16 residues. The CDR3 reads CASSLLAGGHTGELFF. CDR3 bases: TGTGCCAGCAGTCTCCTAGCGGGGGGCCACACCGGGGAGCTGTTTTTT.

This clone was observed many times. V usage is TRBV5-4 and J usage is TRBJ1-1, with D possibly matching TRBD1 (6 bases). Germline assignment: CDR1 SGHNT and CDR2 YYREEE (reference sequence). The CDR3 has 16 amino acids. Between the trimmed V and J ends, which lost 0 bases and 2 bases, there was a span of 14 bases. The CDR3 spells CASSLGGGSINTEAFF. The DNA of the CDR3 is TGTGCCAGCAGCTTGGGGGGGGGCTCGATAAACACTGAAGCTTTCTTT.

This clone was counted at least ten times. This may be a read error: a much more frequent sequence differs by one nucleotide. V gene TRBV6-5 combines with J gene TRBJ2-1; possibly TRBD2 for D (7 bases). The length of the CDR3 is 15 residues. The germline V gene encodes CDR1 MNHEY and CDR2 SVGAGI. V was trimmed by 0 bases and J by 9 bases, leaving 15 bases between them. CDR3 loop: CASSYSGGGGTEQFF. CDR3 sequence (DNA): TGTGCCAGCAGTTACTCGGGCGGGGGCGGGACTGAGCAGTTCTTC.

About this clone itself: One end of the junction varies from germline; a read error may be responsible. The chain has TRBV27 and TRBJ1-2; 7 bases are shared with TRBD1. The length of the CDR3 is 14 residues. Germline V gene sequence: CDR1 MNHEY, CDR2 SMNVEV (reference sequence). CDR3 DNA: TGTGCCAGCAGTCTATCCCAGGGGGGCGATGGCTACACCTTC. Its translation: CASSLSQGGDGYTF.

This clone is categorized as medium-sized. The gene calls are TRBV20-1 and TRBJ2-7, with TRBD2 as a possible D gene (7 bases). V was cut by 6 bases and J by 2 bases, with 14 bases left in between. Germline CDR1 DFQATT, CDR2 SNEGSKA (reference sequence). The CDR3 has 13 amino acids. The CDR3 coding sequence is TGCAGTGCCGGGGGAGGGGGTACCTACGAGCAGTACTTC. Translated: CSAGGGGTYEQYF.

A remark on this clone: The same CDR3 also results from other DNA sequences found in this sample. The V call is TRBV20-1, the J call TRBJ1-2; D gene unclear. The germline V and J ends were trimmed by 6 bases and 3 bases, with 14 bases remaining between them. The CDR3 extends over 13 amino acids. The germline V gene has CDR1 DFQATT and CDR2 SNEGSKA (reference sequence). The CDR3 here is CSAEVPIDYGYTF. The CDR3, as DNA: TGCAGTGCCGAGGTTCCTATTGACTATGGCTACACCTTC.

Judged by abundance, this clone is medium-sized. The chain recombines TRBV28 with TRBJ1-1, with D tentatively TRBD1 (6 bases). The V gene lost 1 base and the J gene lost 3 bases, with 9 bases spanning the gap. The CDR3 contains 14 residues. Germline V gene lookup returns CDR1 MDHEN and CDR2 SYDVKM. The CDR3: CASSLSQGYTEAFF. In DNA form, the CDR3 reads TGTGCCAGCAGTTTATCACAGGGATACACTGAAGCTTTCTTT.

This clone was recorded many times. The chain couples TRBV30 to TRBJ1-5, with a tentative D call TRBD1 (5 bases). V lost 0 bases to trimming and J lost 2 bases, with 14 bases between them. This CDR3 has 16 amino acids. CDR1 is GTSNPN and CDR2 is SVGIG in the germline V gene (reference sequence). The CDR3 DNA is TGTGCCTGGAGTGTACCAGGGATTCTCGGCAATCAGCCCCAGCATTTT. Translated: CAWSVPGILGNQPQHF.

This clone appeared a few times. V usage is TRBV28 and J usage is TRBJ2-5; 10 nucleotides align to TRBD2. Germline V lookup: CDR1 MDHEN, CDR2 SYDVKM. The V gene end was trimmed by 5 bases and the J gene end by 0 bases; junction bases not matched to a gene: 6. The CDR3 is 16 residues long. In nucleotides, the CDR3 is TGTGCCAGCAGTCCAAGCGGGAGGGCGGACCAAGAGACCCAGTACTTC. It codes for CASSPSGRADQETQYF.

By sample share, this clone is medium-sized. The V and J genes are TRBV6-1 and TRBJ1-1; 10 bases are a match to TRBD1. The trim removed 8 bases at V and 3 bases at J, leaving 6 bases unmatched. The CDR3 runs to 14 residues. CDR1 and CDR2 from the germline V gene are MNHNS and SASEGT. As DNA, the CDR3 is TGTGCCAGCGTTAAGACAGGGGGCTACACTGAAGCTTTCTTT. Encoded protein: CASVKTGGYTEAFF.

This chain connects TRBV12-3 or TRBV12-4 to TRBJ2-7; 7 bases are a match to TRBD2. The CDR3 loop spans 15 amino acids. The J segment lost 1 base and the V segment lost 7 bases, leaving 10 bases of the junction unmatched. CDR3 nucleotide sequence: TGTGCCAGCAATCCTACCGGGGGAGGGTCCTACGAGCAGTACTTC. It encodes CASNPTGGGSYEQYF.